The present T cell receptor (beta chain) was sequenced within a study of cytomegalovirus exposure and HLA in healthy donors. This clone was counted a single time. The antigen remains undetermined. Both 60 Vbeta primers and 13 Jbeta primers went into the PCR. Original data processing: Unique TCR beta chains numbered around 80 million in a later analysis, with some 9.9 million shared. Method: immunoSEQ multiplex PCR; TCRdb's copy keeps in-frame clones and lacks some. From that table come the V and J calls and clone size; the DNA was used to work out D and trimming. The sample records roughly 130,000 clones, roughly three quarters being singletons. General study points: Reported findings show TCR beta sequences accurately forecast HLA-A and HLA-B alleles in most subjects.

Germline loops: CDR1 SGHRS, CDR2 YFSETQ. This CDR3 region has 17 residues. Unmatched junction bases numbered 10, after V lost 4 bases and J lost 3 bases. Material: PBMCs. The chain has TRBV5-1 and TRBJ2-3; 11 nucleotides line up with TRBD1. This receptor was obtained from a man aged 18 to 35 in good health and CMV-seronegative. Here the CDR3 DNA reads TGCGCCAGCAGCACTGGACAGGGGGCTTTGGTGACAGATACGCAGTATTTT. Translation: CASSTGQGALVTDTQYF.